A selection of T cell receptor beta chains follows, all from one sample in a study of shared clonotypes between healthy human individuals. Profiling relied on immunoSEQ multiplex PCR, and the TCRdb table lists in-frame clones only, not all of them. Here the sample spans 98,000 or so clones, over 65% being singletons. Material for sequencing was memory CD8+ T cells sorted from blood. These TCRs come from a woman in her 30s in good health. The CDR3 runs from the conserved cysteine through the conserved F or W. D genes are given only for firm matches. A clone size is listed for some rows: how often the clone was seen (once, few, many), or a class if it is expanded.

D	size	J	V	CDR3	DNA
TRBD1	NA	TRBJ1-1	TRBV5-6	CASSPRTGEGHTETFF	TGTGCCAGCAGCCCCCGGACAGGGGAAGGTCACACTGAAACTTTCTTT
NA	NA	TRBJ1-1	TRBV28	CASSLYGVFLGNTEAFF	TGTGCCAGCAGTTTATATGGGGTTTTTCTCGGGAACACTGAAGCTTTCTTT
TRBD2	once	TRBJ2-1	TRBV5-5	CASSRLAGNEQFF	TGTGCCAGCAGCCGACTAGCGGGAAATGAGCAGTTCTTC
NA	few	TRBJ2-1	TRBV28	CASSFPGTSYNEQFF	TGTGCCAGCAGTTTCCCCGGGACCTCCTACAATGAGCAGTTCTTC
TRBD2	NA	TRBJ2-1	TRBV9	CASSPSVGGWTSGRDNEQFF	TGTGCCAGCAGCCCGTCCGTTGGAGGGTGGACTAGCGGGAGGGACAATGAGCAGTTCTTC
NA	once	TRBJ1-5	TRBV27	CASSLLGVSNQPQHF	TGTGCCAGCAGTTTATTGGGGGTCAGCAATCAGCCCCAGCATTTT
NA	NA	TRBJ2-2	TRBV19	CASSILGAGELFF	TGTGCCAGTAGTATATTGGGGGCCGGGGAGCTGTTTTTT
NA	NA	TRBJ2-1	TRBV6-5	CASSYSVQRSYNEQFF	TGTGCCAGCAGTTACTCGGTCCAGCGGTCCTACAATGAGCAGTTCTTC
NA	NA	TRBJ1-1	TRBV5-4	CASSLGTDEAFF	TGTGCCAGCAGCTTGGGGACAGATGAAGCTTTCTTT
TRBD2	NA	TRBJ2-7	TRBV7-9	CASSRQREGHYEQYF	TGTGCCAGCAGCCGCCAGCGGGAGGGCCACTACGAGCAGTACTTC
NA	NA	TRBJ1-1	TRBV15	CATSSLKAEAFF	TGTGCCACCAGCAGCCTAAAGGCTGAAGCTTTCTTT
TRBD2	NA	TRBJ2-6	TRBV5-4	CASSPDSGAPTGANVLTF	TGTGCCAGCAGCCCAGACAGCGGGGCCCCTACTGGGGCCAACGTCCTGACTTTC
NA	few	TRBJ2-7	TRBV2	CASIGHDPYEQYF	TGTGCCAGCATCGGGCACGACCCCTACGAGCAGTACTTC
NA	many	TRBJ2-2	TRBV7-8	CASSFGYSPGELFF	TGTGCCAGCAGCTTCGGGTATTCGCCCGGGGAGCTGTTTTTT
NA	NA	TRBJ2-3	TRBV15	CATSRDLFGGSTDTQYF	TGTGCCACCAGCAGAGATCTTTTCGGCGGTAGCACAGATACGCAGTATTTT
TRBD1	NA	TRBJ1-4	TRBV6-1	CASKRNRGHEKLFF	TGTGCCAGCAAGAGGAACAGGGGACATGAAAAACTGTTTTTT
NA	NA	TRBJ1-1	TRBV12-5	CASGLVSNIGGPLNAFF	TGTGCTAGTGGTTTGGTATCGAATATAGGTGGGCCGTTGAACGCTTTCTTT
TRBD1	few	TRBJ2-7	TRBV2	CASTPRDRGYEQYF	TGTGCCAGCACCCCGCGGGACAGGGGTTACGAGCAGTACTTC
NA	NA	TRBJ2-1	TRBV19	CASSIAPRNEQFF	TGTGCCAGTAGTATAGCACCTAGGAATGAGCAGTTCTTC
TRBD2	once	TRBJ2-1	TRBV7-2	CASSREGLAGTSYNEQFF	TGTGCCAGCAGCCGAGAAGGACTAGCGGGAACCTCCTACAATGAGCAGTTCTTC
NA	NA	TRBJ2-5	TRBV5-6	CASSFGETQYF	TGTGCCAGCAGCTTTGGGGAGACCCAGTACTTC
TRBD2	NA	TRBJ2-1	TRBV6-4	CASSETSGISNEQFF	TGTGCCAGCAGTGAGACTAGCGGGATCTCAAATGAGCAGTTCTTC
NA	NA	TRBJ1-4	TRBV27	CASSLGTTNEKLFF	TGTGCCAGCAGTTTGGGGACAACTAATGAAAAACTGTTTTTT
NA	NA	TRBJ2-7	TRBV5-1	CASSLVLDSRNYEQYF	TGCGCCAGCAGCTTGGTACTGGACAGCCGAAACTACGAGCAGTACTTC
NA	many	TRBJ2-7	TRBV6-1	CASSEEEGGTYEQYF	TGTGCCAGCAGTGAAGAGGAGGGCGGAACCTACGAGCAGTACTTC
NA	NA	TRBJ2-7	TRBV19	CASSRTMRVYEQYF	TGTGCCAGTAGTCGGACAATGCGGGTGTACGAGCAGTACTTC
TRBD2	NA	TRBJ2-3	TRBV28	CASSPPRRMRGGRADTQYF	TGTGCCAGCAGTCCCCCACGGAGGATGCGGGGGGGGAGGGCAGATACGCAGTATTTT
NA	few	TRBJ1-2	TRBV6-4	CASSESTGESYGYTF	TGTGCCAGCAGTGAGTCGACAGGAGAATCCTATGGCTACACCTTC
TRBD2	NA	TRBJ2-1	TRBV7-9	CASSLARGLAPNNEQFF	TGTGCCAGCAGCTTAGCGCGCGGACTAGCGCCGAACAATGAGCAGTTCTTC
TRBD1	NA	TRBJ1-5	TRBV28	CASSPTGVQPQHF	TGTGCCAGCAGTCCGACAGGGGTTCAGCCCCAGCATTTT
TRBD2	NA	TRBJ2-1	TRBV11-3	CASSSGTRDYNEQFF	TGTGCCAGCAGTTCCGGGACTAGGGACTACAATGAGCAGTTCTTC
NA	NA	TRBJ2-7	TRBV5-1	CASSLVVLAGALAVDEQYF	TGCGCCAGCAGCTTGGTGGTTTTGGCAGGAGCGTTGGCAGTCGACGAGCAGTACTTC
NA	NA	TRBJ2-7	TRBV27	CASRLVKASYEQYF	TGTGCCAGCAGATTAGTCAAGGCCTCCTACGAGCAGTACTTC
TRBD2	NA	TRBJ2-7	TRBV27	CASSLAGGHYEQYF	TGTGCCAGCAGTTTAGCGGGAGGGCACTACGAGCAGTACTTC
TRBD1	NA	TRBJ2-6	TRBV9	CASSTYQGVAWAGANVLTF	TGTGCCAGCAGCACCTACCAGGGGGTCGCTTGGGCTGGGGCCAACGTCCTGACTTTC
NA	NA	TRBJ2-7	TRBV11-2	CASSLGRYEQYF	TGTGCCAGCAGCTTGGGCCGCTACGAGCAGTACTTC
NA	NA	TRBJ2-3	TRBV6-6	CASSPSEDTQYF	TGTGCCAGCAGTCCTAGCGAAGATACGCAGTATTTT
TRBD1	once	TRBJ1-2	TRBV9	CASSANRGSVNYGYTF	TGTGCCAGCAGCGCAAACAGGGGGTCGGTTAACTATGGCTACACCTTC
NA	once	TRBJ2-7	TRBV27	CASTSSGSYEQYF	TGTGCCAGCACCTCAAGCGGTAGCTACGAGCAGTACTTC
NA	NA	TRBJ2-7	TRBV18	CASSPPDGYEQYF	TGTGCCAGCTCACCACCGGACGGCTACGAGCAGTACTTC
TRBD1	NA	TRBJ2-1	TRBV9	CASSVGTGGHNEQFF	TGTGCCAGCAGCGTCGGGACAGGGGGTCACAATGAGCAGTTCTTC
NA	NA	TRBJ1-1	TRBV6-5	CASSYGGADTEAFF	TGTGCCAGCAGTTACGGGGGGGCAGACACTGAAGCTTTCTTT
NA	NA	TRBJ1-5	TRBV4-1	CASSQGPVNQPQHF	TGCGCCAGCAGCCAAGGGCCCGTCAATCAGCCCCAGCATTTT
NA	NA	TRBJ2-1	TRBV2	CASTTGFRWNEQFF	TGTGCCAGCACAACAGGGTTCCGATGGAATGAGCAGTTCTTC
NA	NA	TRBJ2-2	TRBV11-1	CASSLGALGGGELFF	TGTGCCAGCAGCTTAGGTGCCTTGGGTGGCGGGGAGCTGTTTTTT
NA	NA	TRBJ2-7	TRBV11-2	CASSLVRNTYEQYF	TGTGCCAGCAGCTTAGTTCGTAATACCTACGAGCAGTACTTC
NA	many	TRBJ1-1	TRBV19	CASSIWAGQNTEAFF	TGTGCCAGTAGTATCTGGGCAGGACAGAACACTGAAGCTTTCTTT
TRBD1	NA	TRBJ1-5	TRBV7-9	CASSSILETGSGQPQHF	TGTGCCAGCAGCTCCATACTCGAGACAGGGTCCGGTCAGCCCCAGCATTTT
TRBD1	NA	TRBJ2-7	TRBV7-8	CASSLGPTGAYSYEQYF	TGTGCCAGCAGCTTAGGACCGACAGGGGCCTACTCCTACGAGCAGTACTTC
NA	NA	TRBJ1-2	TRBV5-8	CAPHPWQGLSSHYGYTF	TGTGCCCCGCATCCGTGGCAGGGCCTCTCCTCTCACTATGGCTACACCTTC
TRBD2	many	TRBJ2-1	TRBV13	CASSFLSGRAEDEQFF	TGTGCCAGCAGCTTTCTTAGCGGGAGGGCCGAGGATGAGCAGTTCTTC
NA	many	TRBJ1-2	TRBV5-1	CASKEWGESYGYTF	TGCGCCAGCAAGGAGTGGGGAGAGTCCTATGGCTACACCTTC